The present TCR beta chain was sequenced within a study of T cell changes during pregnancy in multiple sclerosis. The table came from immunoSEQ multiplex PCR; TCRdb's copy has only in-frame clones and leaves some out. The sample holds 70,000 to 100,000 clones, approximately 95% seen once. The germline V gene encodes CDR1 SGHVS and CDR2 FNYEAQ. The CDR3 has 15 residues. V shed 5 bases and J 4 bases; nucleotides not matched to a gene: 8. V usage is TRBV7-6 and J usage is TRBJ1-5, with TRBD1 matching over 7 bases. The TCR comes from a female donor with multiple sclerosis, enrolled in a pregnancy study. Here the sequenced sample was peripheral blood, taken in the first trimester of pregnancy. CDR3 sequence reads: CASSSRQGGNQPQHF. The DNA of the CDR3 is TGTGCCAGCAGCAGCCGACAGGGCGGTAATCAGCCCCAGCATTTT.